A selection of T cell receptor beta chains follows, all from one sample in a study of vaccination and CD4 T cells after COVID-19. No antigen is known for these receptors. One entry per CDR3 protein, called by TCRdb with MiXCR from the PCR reads. Among approximately 5,000 distinct CDR3 sequences listed, about 57% were seen once. Sequencing used CD4+ T cells from blood, cultured in vitro. These receptor sequences come from a human donor who had recovered from COVID-19. The CDR3 runs from the conserved cysteine through the conserved F or W. The D gene is left open where the match is weak. Clone sizes are given selectively: once, few, many, or a class where the clone is expanded.

-	TRBV6-1	TRBJ1-6	-	CATRPGRDNSPLHF	TGTGCCACCCGCCCGGGACGGGATAATTCACCCCTCCACTTT
-	TRBV7-2	TRBJ1-6	few	CASSRARVMGNSPLHF	TGTGCCAGCAGCCGGGCCAGGGTCATGGGCAATTCACCCCTCCACTTT
-	TRBV6-1	TRBJ1-2	-	CASSEMAGGGYTF	TGTGCCAGCAGTGAAATGGCAGGTGGAGGCTACACCTTC
-	TRBV29-1	TRBJ2-5	-	CSVGGTFGETQYF	TGCAGCGTTGGGGGGACGTTTGGGGAGACCCAGTACTTC
TRBD1	TRBV6-1	TRBJ1-2	-	CASLPTGINYGYTF	TGTGCCAGCCTCCCGACAGGGATAAACTATGGCTACACCTTC
TRBD1	TRBV6-1	TRBJ1-6	-	CASSRTTGDNNSPLHF	TGTGCCAGCAGTAGGACCACAGGGGACAATAATTCACCCCTCCACTTT
TRBD2	TRBV6-2/TRBV6-3	TRBJ2-5	-	CASSGGDQETQYF	TGTGCCAGCAGCGGGGGGGACCAAGAGACCCAGTACTTC
-	TRBV2	TRBJ1-2	-	CASSGTASYGYTF	TGTGCCAGCAGTGGGACAGCTTCCTATGGCTACACCTTC
-	TRBV20-1	TRBJ2-1	-	CSAPPYDEQFF	TGCAGTGCCCCCCCATACGATGAGCAGTTCTTC
-	TRBV6-2/TRBV6-3	TRBJ1-2	-	CASSYLQGPYGYTF	TGTGCCAGCAGTTATCTACAGGGTCCCTATGGCTACACCTTC
-	TRBV20-1	TRBJ1-2	-	CSARSPSQGGYGYTF	TGCAGTGCTAGATCCCCCTCCCAGGGCGGCTATGGCTACACCTTC
TRBD1	TRBV7-3	TRBJ1-2	-	CASSLSPWDRAYYGYTF	TGTGCCAGCAGCTTATCGCCCTGGGACAGGGCATACTATGGCTACACCTTC
TRBD1	TRBV20-1	TRBJ1-2	-	CSAKQGNGYTF	TGCAGTGCTAAACAGGGGAACGGCTACACCTTC
-	TRBV27	TRBJ2-5	-	CASSLGGWETQYF	TGTGCCAGCAGTTTAGGTGGTTGGGAGACCCAGTACTTC
-	TRBV20-1	TRBJ1-1	-	CSPREGDLNTEAFF	TGCAGTCCTAGAGAGGGGGACCTGAACACTGAAGCTTTCTTT
TRBD1	TRBV7-9	TRBJ1-2	-	CASGLGDSLFYGYTF	TGTGCCAGCGGCCTGGGGGACAGTCTATTCTATGGCTACACCTTC